This T cell receptor (beta chain) stems from a study of T cells in Graves' hyperthyroidism and ophthalmopathy. TCR beta CDR3 sequences were amplified from RNA transcripts. An initial round of RT-PCR targeting the TCR CDR3 relied on the HTBI primer set. TCRdb re-called the multiplex PCR reads with MiXCR, one entry per CDR3 protein. The table has about 710,000 distinct CDR3 sequences, about 15% seen once. The V gene's germline CDR1 is LGHNA and CDR2 YSLEER. Trimming took off 1 base at V and 2 bases at J, with 3 bases between the two ends. CDR3 length equals 13 residues. The chain recombines TRBV4-3 with TRBJ2-1; D not certain. The sequencing input was blood. The clonotype comes from a man younger than 35 with Graves' hyperthyroidism. This CDR3 is CASSQATYNEQFF. In nucleotides, the CDR3 is TGCGCCAGCAGCCAAGCTACCTACAATGAGCAGTTCTTC.